Given below is one TCR beta chain in context. Its antigen is unknown. Base-call qualities are not available, and no considerably larger clone is one nucleotide away. PBMCs were isolated by Ficoll-Paque density gradient centrifugation. The CDR3 covers 13 residues, taking in both the cysteine and the phenylalanine. The entry retains the CDR3 DNA only, 39 bases that are in frame from base 1. V lost 1 base and J lost 13 bases, and the count of bases not matched to a germline gene is 0. From a lookup of the germline V gene, CDR1 and CDR2 are SGHTA and FQGNSA. This sample was taken from a study of T-cell memory formation after mild COVID-19 (dated by TCRdb to the early 2020s). Study-level background: TCR sequence clusters from the two donors were found to be largely donor specific. Two young, previously healthy adult volunteers, one female and one male, were included in the cohort. T-cell clones expanding and contracting after mild COVID-19 in two donors were tracked by longitudinal TCRalpha and TCRbeta repertoire sequencing. Findings and caveats that apply to the study as a whole: SARS-CoV-2 specificity of the second-wave clones peaking on day 37 was not confirmed. Contracting CD4+ clones were found mainly in CM and EM memory subsets, while CD8+ clones were enriched in EMRA. Some responding clones were detected in pre-infection memory, suggesting pre-existing cross-reactive memory T cells joined the SARS-CoV-2 response. Only a couple of mild cases were covered by the study, and larger cohorts that include severe cases with pre-infection samples were considered necessary. Balanced CD4/CD8 phenotypes were observed for clones contracting from day 15 to 85, whereas a bias towards CD4+ was observed for a second wave of clones expanding from day 15 to 37.

Sequencing relied on an Illumina NovaSeq 6000. cDNA libraries for TCRalpha and TCRbeta were prepared by 5'RACE using constant-segment primers, with sample barcodes and unique molecular identifiers added. RNA was extracted from every sample with Trizol reagent. Library amplification was performed in two PCR steps, and a second sample barcode and Illumina TruSeq adapters were introduced in the second step. Sequencing of libraries was performed on an Illumina NovaSeq with 2 x 150 bp paired-end reads. The study's own analysis went as follows. The reads were demultiplexed and collapsed into UMI-guided consensus sequences using migec v1.2.7. Using mixcr v2.1.11, UMI consensuses were aligned to TRA and TRB V and J templates and then assembled into clonotypes. Expanded or contracted clonotypes were those called significant by both edgeR and NoisET, with noise models trained on biological replicates. For edgeR calls, a false discovery rate-adjusted p below 0.01 and a log2 fold-change threshold of 1 were applied. As an exploratory analysis of dynamics, max-normalized trajectories of the 1000 most abundant clonotypes were examined by PCA with hierarchical clustering. Separately sequenced CD4+ and CD8+ repertoires were used to assign a CD4 or CD8 phenotype to each responding clone. The public reads were quality trimmed at Q25 with fastp and then assembled into clones with MiXCR by TCRdb, keeping productive beta chains. Each CDR3 protein gets just one entry, which takes the most common genes and DNA from the rows behind it. TCRdb, not the authors, supplied the V and J calls. This sample is represented by 250,000 to 350,000 distinct CDR3 sequences; 15% of them were singletons. The top ten hold approximately 23% of the sample.

The sequenced sample consisted of PBMCs or a T cell subset sorted from them (not recorded which). The chain uses TRBV7-2 and TRBJ1-6; TRBD1 matches 11 bases in the middle. This receptor was identified in a man between 18 and 29 years old who had mild COVID-19 (a few samples of this study predate the infection). The sample titles of this study are shuffled in the database, so cell type and time point are left out; the donor was told from shared clones. CDR3 loop: CASSLGTGGPLHF. In nucleotides, the sequence is TGTGCCAGCAGCTTAGGGACAGGGGGCCCCCTCCACTTT.